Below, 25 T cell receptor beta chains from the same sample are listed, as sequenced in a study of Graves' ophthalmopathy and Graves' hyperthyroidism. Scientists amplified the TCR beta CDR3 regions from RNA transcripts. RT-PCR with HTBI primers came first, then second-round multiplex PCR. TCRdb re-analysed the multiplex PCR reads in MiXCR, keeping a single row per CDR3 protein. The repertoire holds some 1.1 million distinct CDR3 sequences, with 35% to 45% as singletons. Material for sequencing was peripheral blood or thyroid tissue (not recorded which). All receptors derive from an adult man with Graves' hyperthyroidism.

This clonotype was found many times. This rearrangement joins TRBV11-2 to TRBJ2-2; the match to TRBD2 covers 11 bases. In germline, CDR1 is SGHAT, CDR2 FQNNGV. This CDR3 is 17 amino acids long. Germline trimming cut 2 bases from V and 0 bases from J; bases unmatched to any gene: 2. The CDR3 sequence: CASSLTLAGANTGELFF. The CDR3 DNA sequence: TGTGCCAGCAGCTTAACACTAGCGGGGGCGAACACCGGGGAGCTGTTTTTT.

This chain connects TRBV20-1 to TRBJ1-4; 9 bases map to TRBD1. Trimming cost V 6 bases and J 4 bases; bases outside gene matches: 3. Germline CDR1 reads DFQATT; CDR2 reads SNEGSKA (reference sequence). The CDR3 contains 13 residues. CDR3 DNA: TGCAGTGCCGGGACAGGGAGTAATGAAAAACTGTTTTTT. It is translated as CSAGTGSNEKLFF.

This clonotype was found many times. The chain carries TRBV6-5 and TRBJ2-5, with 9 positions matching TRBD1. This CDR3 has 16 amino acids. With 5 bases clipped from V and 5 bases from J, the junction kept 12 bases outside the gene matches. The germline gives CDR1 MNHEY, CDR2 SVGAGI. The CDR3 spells CASSTLDRGGMETQYF. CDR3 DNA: TGTGCCAGCAGTACCCTTGACAGGGGGGGTATGGAGACCCAGTACTTC.

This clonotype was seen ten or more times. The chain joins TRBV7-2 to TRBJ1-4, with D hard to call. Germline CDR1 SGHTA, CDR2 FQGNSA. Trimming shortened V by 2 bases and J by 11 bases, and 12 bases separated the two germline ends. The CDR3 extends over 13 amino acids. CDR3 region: CASSLQYDGKLFF. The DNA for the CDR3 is TGTGCCAGCAGCTTACAGTATGATGGGAAACTGTTTTTT.

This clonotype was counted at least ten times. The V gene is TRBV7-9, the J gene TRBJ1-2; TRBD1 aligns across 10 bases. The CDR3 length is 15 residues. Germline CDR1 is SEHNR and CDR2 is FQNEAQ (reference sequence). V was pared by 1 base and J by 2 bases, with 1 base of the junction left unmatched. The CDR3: CASSLGTGGNYGYTF. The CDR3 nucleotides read TGTGCCAGCAGCTTAGGGACAGGGGGAAACTATGGCTACACCTTC.

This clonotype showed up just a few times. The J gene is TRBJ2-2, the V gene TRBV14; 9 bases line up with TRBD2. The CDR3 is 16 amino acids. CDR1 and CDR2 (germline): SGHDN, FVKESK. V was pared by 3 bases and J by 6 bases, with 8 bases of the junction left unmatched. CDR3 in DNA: TGTGCCAGCAGCCAGGTAGCGGGAGTCGTTTCCGGGGAGCTGTTTTTT. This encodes CASSQVAGVVSGELFF.

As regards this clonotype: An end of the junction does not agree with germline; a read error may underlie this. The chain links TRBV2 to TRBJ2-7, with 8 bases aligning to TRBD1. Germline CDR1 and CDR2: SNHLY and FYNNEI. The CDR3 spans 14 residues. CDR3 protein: CTSSDGQGSYEQYF. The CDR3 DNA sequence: TGTACCAGCAGTGATGGACAGGGCTCCTACGAGCAGTACTTC.

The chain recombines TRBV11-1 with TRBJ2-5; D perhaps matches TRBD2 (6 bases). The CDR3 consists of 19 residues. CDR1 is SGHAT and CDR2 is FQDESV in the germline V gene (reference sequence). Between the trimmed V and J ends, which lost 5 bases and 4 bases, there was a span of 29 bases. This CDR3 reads CASSVNFLGGRPFPETQYF. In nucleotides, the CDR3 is TGTGCCAGCAGCGTTAACTTCCTGGGGGGAAGACCGTTCCCAGAGACCCAGTACTTC.

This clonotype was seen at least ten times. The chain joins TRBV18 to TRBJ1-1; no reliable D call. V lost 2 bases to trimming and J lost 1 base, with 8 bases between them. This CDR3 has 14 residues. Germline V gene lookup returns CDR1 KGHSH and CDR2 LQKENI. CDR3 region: CASSPTEQNTEAFF. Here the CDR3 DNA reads TGTGCCAGCTCACCAACGGAACAGAACACTGAAGCTTTCTTT.

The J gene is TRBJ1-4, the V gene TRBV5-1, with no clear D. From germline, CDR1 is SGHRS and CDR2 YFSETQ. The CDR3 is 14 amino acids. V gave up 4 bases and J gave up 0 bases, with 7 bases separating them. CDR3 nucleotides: TGCGCCAGCAGCCAACCGTCAACTAATGAAAAACTGTTTTTT. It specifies CASSQPSTNEKLFF.

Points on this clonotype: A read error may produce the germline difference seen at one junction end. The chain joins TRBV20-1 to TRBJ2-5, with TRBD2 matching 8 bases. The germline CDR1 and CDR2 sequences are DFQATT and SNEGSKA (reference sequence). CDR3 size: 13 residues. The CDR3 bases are TGCAGTGCGGAAGCGGGGGCCCAAGGGACCCAGTACTTC. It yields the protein CSAEAGAQGTQYF.

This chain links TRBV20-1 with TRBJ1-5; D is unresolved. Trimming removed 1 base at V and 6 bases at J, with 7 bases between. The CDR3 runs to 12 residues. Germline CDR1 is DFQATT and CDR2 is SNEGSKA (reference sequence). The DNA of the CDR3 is TGCAGTGCTAGAGGGTTTACTCAGCCCCAGCATTTT. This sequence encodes CSARGFTQPQHF.

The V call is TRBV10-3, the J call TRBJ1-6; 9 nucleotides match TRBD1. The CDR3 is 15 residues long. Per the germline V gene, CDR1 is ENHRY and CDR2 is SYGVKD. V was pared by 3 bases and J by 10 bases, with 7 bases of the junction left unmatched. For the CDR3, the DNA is TGTGCCATCAGTGATACCGGGACAGGGCGCTCACCCCTCCACTTT. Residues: CAISDTGTGRSPLHF.

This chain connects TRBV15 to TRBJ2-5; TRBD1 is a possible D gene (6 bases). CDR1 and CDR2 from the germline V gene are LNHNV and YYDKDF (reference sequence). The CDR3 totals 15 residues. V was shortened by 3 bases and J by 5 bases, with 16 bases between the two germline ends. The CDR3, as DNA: TGTGCCACCAGCAGCCAAGAACAGGGTATGGAGACCCAGTACTTC. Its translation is CATSSQEQGMETQYF.

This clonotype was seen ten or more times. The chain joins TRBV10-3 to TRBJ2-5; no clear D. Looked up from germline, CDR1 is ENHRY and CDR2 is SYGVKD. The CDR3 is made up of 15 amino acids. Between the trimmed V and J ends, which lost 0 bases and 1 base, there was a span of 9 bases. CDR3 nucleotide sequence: TGTGCCATCAGTGAGTCCCATGCCCGCCAAGAGACCCAGTACTTC. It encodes CAISESHARQETQYF.

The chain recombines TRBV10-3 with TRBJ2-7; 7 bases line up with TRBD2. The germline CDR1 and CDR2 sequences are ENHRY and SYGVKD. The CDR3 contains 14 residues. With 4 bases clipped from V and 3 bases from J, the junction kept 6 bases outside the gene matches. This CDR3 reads CAISVSGGSYEQYF. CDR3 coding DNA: TGTGCCATCAGTGTCTCCGGCGGGAGCTACGAGCAGTACTTC.

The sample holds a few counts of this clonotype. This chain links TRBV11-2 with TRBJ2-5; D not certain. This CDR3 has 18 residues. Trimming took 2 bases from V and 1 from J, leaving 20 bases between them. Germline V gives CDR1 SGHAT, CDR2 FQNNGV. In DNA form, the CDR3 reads TGTGCCAGCAGCTTATCTAGTCACTTAGACCCATCCCAAGAGACCCAGTACTTC. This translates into CASSLSSHLDPSQETQYF. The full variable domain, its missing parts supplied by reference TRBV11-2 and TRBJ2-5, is EAGVAQSPRYKIIEKRQSVAFWCNPISGHATLYWYQQILGQGPKLLIQFQNNGVVDDSQLPKDRFSAERLKGVDSTLKIQPAKLEDSAVYLCASSLSSHLDPSQETQYFGPGTRLLVL.

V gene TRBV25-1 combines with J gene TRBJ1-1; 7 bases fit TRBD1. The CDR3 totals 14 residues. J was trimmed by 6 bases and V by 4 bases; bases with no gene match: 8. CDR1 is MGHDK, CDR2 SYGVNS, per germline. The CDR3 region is CASSGDRSGPEAFF. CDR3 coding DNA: TGTGCCAGCAGTGGGGACAGATCCGGCCCTGAAGCTTTCTTT. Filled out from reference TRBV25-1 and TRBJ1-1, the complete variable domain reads EADIYQTPRYLVIGTGKKITLECSQTMGHDKMYWYQQDPGMELHLIHYSYGVNSTEKGDLSSESTVSRIRTEHFPLTLESARPSHTSQYLCASSGDRSGPEAFFGQGTRLTVV.

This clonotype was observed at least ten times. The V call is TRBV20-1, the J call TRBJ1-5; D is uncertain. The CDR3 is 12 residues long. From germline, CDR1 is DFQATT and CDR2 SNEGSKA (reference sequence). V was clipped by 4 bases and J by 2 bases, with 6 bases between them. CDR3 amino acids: CSATAGNQPQHF. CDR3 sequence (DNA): TGCAGTGCTACCGCGGGCAATCAGCCCCAGCATTTT.

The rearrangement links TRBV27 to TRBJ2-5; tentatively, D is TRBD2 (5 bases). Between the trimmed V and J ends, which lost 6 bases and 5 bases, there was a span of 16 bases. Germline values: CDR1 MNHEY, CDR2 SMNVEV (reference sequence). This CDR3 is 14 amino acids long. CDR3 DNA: TGTGCCAGCAGACCGACGGGATTGGGCGAGACCCAGTACTTC. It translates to CASRPTGLGETQYF.

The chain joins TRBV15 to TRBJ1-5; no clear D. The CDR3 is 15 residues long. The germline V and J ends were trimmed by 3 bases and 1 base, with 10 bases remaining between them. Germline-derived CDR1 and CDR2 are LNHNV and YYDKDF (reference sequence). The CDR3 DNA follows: TGTGCCACCAGCAGCCAAGGGCGGAGCAATCAGCCCCAGCATTTT. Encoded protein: CATSSQGRSNQPQHF.

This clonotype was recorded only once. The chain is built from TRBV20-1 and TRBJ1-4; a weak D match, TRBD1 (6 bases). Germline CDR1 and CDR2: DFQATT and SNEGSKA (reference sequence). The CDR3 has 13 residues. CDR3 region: CMIGGGLSEKLFF. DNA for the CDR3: TGCATGATAGGTGGGGGGCTGAGTGAAAAACTGTTTTTT.

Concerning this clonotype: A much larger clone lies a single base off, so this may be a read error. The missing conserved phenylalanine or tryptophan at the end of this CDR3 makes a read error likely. The CDR3: CASSYVGKRNYGYTL. CDR3 nucleotides: TGTGCCAGCAGTTACGTAGGAAAGAGAAACTATGGCTACACCCTC. The chain employs TRBV25-1 and TRBJ1-2, with D hard to call. V was pared by 5 bases and J by 2 bases, with 15 bases between. Germline V CDR1 and CDR2: MGHDK, SYGVNS. CDR3 length: 15 residues.

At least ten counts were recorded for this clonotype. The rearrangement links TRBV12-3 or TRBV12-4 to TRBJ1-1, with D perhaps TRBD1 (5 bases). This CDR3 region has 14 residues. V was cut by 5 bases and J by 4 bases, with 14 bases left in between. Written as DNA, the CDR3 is TGTGCCAGCAGTCTTTCGACAGTGGTCACTGAAGCTTTCTTT. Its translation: CASSLSTVVTEAFF.

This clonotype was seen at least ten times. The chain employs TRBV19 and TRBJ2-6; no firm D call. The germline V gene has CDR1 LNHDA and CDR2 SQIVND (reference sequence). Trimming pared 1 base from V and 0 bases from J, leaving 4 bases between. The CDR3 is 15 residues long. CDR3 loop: CASSIANSGANVLTF. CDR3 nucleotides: TGTGCCAGTAGTATAGCCAACTCTGGGGCCAACGTCCTGACTTTC.